This TCR beta chain appears in the sequencing data of a study of T cell repertoires in cytomegalovirus infection. Study-wide context: Signatures in public TCR beta sequences pointed to both CMV infection and matching HLA type. General study results and limits: HLA-C-restricted CMV-specific TCR beta clonotypes were dominant in the ex vivo response. Adding up the frequency of public TCR beta families identified people who carried CMV plus the relevant HLA.

About this clonotype: As yet, its antigen is unknown.

TCRdb ran MiXCR on the reads and lists one entry per CDR3 protein. The sample includes fewer than 300,000 distinct CDR3 sequences, 25% of them seen just once. Sequenced material: PBMCs. The sequence derives from a human donor in good health (CMV status not recorded). Some clones in this sample may be carry-over from other donors' samples.

CDR3 residues: CASRGGVNIQYF. As DNA, the CDR3 is TGTGCCAGCAGGGGGGGGGTAAACATTCAGTACTTC. This chain connects TRBV12-3 or TRBV12-4 to TRBJ2-4; 7 bases line up with TRBD2. Trimming took 6 bases from V and 6 from J; bases not matched to a gene: 2. There are 12 residues in the CDR3.